These 6 T cell receptor beta chains came from one sample sequenced in a study of blood T cell repertoires in COVID-19. Clones were sequenced by immunoSEQ multiplex PCR, and TCRdb holds only the in-frame ones, with some missing. The sample records more than 95,000 clones, roughly nine tenths being singletons. The sequencing input was peripheral blood. All receptors come from a human donor in a cohort sampled during active COVID-19.

This sequence joins TRBV2 and TRBJ2-7, with 9 bases aligning to TRBD1. The CDR3 runs to 14 residues. Losses at the gene ends were 6 bases for V and 1 base for J; bases not matched to a gene: 4. The germline V gene has CDR1 SNHLY and CDR2 FYNNEI. The CDR3 sequence is CASRDRGQSYEQYF. Written as DNA, the CDR3 is TGTGCCAGCAGGGACAGGGGACAATCCTACGAGCAGTACTTC.

The chain joins TRBV5-5 to TRBJ2-5; 7 positions match TRBD2. The CDR3 is 15 residues long. V dropped 5 bases and J dropped 4; count of bases not matched to a gene: 11. Germline V gives CDR1 SGHKS, CDR2 YYEKEE (reference sequence). CDR3 in amino acids: CASSWGGSSGETQYF. In DNA, the CDR3 is TGTGCCAGCAGTTGGGGCGGGTCTAGCGGAGAGACCCAGTACTTC.

The V gene is TRBV5-5, the J gene TRBJ1-6; D might be TRBD1 (5 bases). Germline V lookup: CDR1 SGHKS, CDR2 YYEKEE (reference sequence). V lost 1 base and J lost 13, with 15 bases in between. This CDR3 contains 14 residues. CDR3 loop: CASSLSPGLIPLHF. In nucleotides, the CDR3 is TGTGCCAGCAGCTTGTCGCCAGGGCTTATTCCCCTCCACTTT.

The rearrangement joins TRBV18 to TRBJ2-2, with D perhaps matching TRBD1 (6 bases). CDR1 KGHSH and CDR2 LQKENI come from the germline V gene. This CDR3 spans 15 amino acids. The V gene lost 3 bases and the J gene lost 4 bases, with 12 bases spanning the gap. CDR3 in DNA: TGTGCCAGCTCACCCGCAGGGGTAACCACCGGGGAGCTGTTTTTT. Its protein product is CASSPAGVTTGELFF.

The rearrangement links TRBV19 to TRBJ1-1; 8 bases fit TRBD1. The CDR3 covers 15 residues. The V and J ends lost 4 bases and 4 bases, in that order; junction bases with no gene match: 8. CDR1 and CDR2 from the germline V gene are LNHDA and SQIVND (reference sequence). The CDR3 spells CASSSQQGGSTEAFF. In nucleotides, the CDR3 is TGTGCCAGTAGTAGCCAACAGGGGGGAAGCACTGAAGCTTTCTTT.

The chain has TRBV28 and TRBJ2-3; D is unclear. The ends were cut back, 3 bases at V and 0 bases at J, with 16 bases in the middle. From germline, CDR1 is MDHEN and CDR2 SYDVKM. The CDR3 spans 17 residues. The CDR3, as DNA: TGTGCCAGCAGTTTGCCCTTCCCTGCGCCCAGCACAGATACGCAGTATTTT. Its translation is CASSLPFPAPSTDTQYF.